This TCR beta chain originates from a study of control samples from healthy donors and cancer patients (dated by TCRdb to 2018 to 2020). Receptors were amplified or captured by the immunoSEQ multiplex PCR assay. Drawn from immuneACCESS, this table holds only the in-frame rearrangements with V and J called that TCRdb kept. Clones are partly lost; checked studies trace under half to an unresolved V gene and leave the rest unexplained. Counted in this sample were more than 85,000 clones; approximately 90% of them appeared once. 2% to 3% of the sample is taken by the ten largest. Worth noting for this clone: Its antigen remains undetermined. Base qualities were left out, and no much larger clone turns up one base away.

The CDR3 holds 14 amino acids from the cysteine to the phenylalanine. This entry keeps only the CDR3 DNA: 42 bases, framed from base 1. CDR1 and CDR2, per the germline V gene (reference sequence), are SGHAT and FQDESV. V lost 4 bases and J lost 2 bases; the stretch between them is 11 bases long. Sample: blood. The receptor chain draws on TRBV11-1 and TRBJ1-1, with TRBD1 as a weak D call on 6 bases. This TCR came from a woman between 18 and 29 years old in good health. The DNA reads TGTGCCAGCAGCTACCGGACAGATAACACTGAAGCTTTCTTT. This sequence encodes CASSYRTDNTEAFF.